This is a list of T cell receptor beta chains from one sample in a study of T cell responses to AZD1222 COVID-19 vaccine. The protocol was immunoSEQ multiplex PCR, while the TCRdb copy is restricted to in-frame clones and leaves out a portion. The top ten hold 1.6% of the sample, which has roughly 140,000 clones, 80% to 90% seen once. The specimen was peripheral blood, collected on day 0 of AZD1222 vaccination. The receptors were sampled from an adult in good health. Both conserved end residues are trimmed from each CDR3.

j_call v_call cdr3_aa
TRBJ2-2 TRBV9 ASSVDREYTGELF
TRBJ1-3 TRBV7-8 ASLLDRGNTIY
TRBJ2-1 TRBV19 ATRIGGSSYNEQF
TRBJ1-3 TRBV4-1 ASSGPGFPSGNTIY
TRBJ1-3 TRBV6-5 ASNVEGNTIY
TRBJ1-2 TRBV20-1 SAVTGYGYT
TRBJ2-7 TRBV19 ATSETGTSYEQY
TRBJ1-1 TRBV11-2 ASSFETGYTEAF
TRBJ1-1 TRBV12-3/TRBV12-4 ASSLDLSEAF
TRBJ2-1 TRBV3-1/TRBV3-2 ASSQDRATNDNEQF
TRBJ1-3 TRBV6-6 ASSYPDDGNTIY
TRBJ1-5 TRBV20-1 SASVRQAKNQPQH
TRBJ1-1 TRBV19 ASSISLTEAF
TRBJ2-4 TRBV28 ASSLLVGGEAKNIQY
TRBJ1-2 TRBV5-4 ASSSPRERYYGYT
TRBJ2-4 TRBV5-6 ASSPRQHLAKNIQY
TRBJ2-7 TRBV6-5 ASSLVRTGTDYEQY
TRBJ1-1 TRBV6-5 ASHRGEYTEAF
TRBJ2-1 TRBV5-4 ASSSWGEQF
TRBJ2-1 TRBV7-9 ASSPAGGYEQF
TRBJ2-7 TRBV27 ASSFEVFSYEQY
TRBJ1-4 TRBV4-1 ASSQDRGDEKLF
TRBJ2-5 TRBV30 AWGRGPRGETQY
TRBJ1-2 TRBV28 ASSSRASLGHTNYGYT
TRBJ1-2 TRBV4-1 ASSQGAYHYT
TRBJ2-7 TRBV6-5 ASSHDRGFSYEQY
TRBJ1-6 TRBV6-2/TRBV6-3 ASSLSTKGWSNSPLH
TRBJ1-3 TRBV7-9 ASRPGFSGNTIY
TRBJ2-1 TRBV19 ASRRPHSYNEQF
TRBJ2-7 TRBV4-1 ASSQEGQGDSYEQY
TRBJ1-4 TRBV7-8 ASRPRPGGYEKLF
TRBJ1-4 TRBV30 AWSPTNRFLVPSTNEKLF
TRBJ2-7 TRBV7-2 ASSKTGGRYEQY
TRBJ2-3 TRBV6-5 ASSYDRTEKTDTQY
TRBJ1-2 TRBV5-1 ATRVERDGYT
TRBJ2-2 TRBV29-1 SVVKRGGDTGELF
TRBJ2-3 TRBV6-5 ASSFLAGTTDTQY
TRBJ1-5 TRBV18 ASSPRTGTHNQPQH
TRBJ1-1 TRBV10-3 AISPGTGLVGAF
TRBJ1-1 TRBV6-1 ASSPPNTEAF
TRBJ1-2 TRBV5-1 ASSDVGQGDLYGYT
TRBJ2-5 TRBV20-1 SARDQETQY
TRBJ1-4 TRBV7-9 ASSLRIPTNEKLF
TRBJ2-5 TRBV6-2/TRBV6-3 ASSWGETQY
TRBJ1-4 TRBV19 ASSTYGRATNEKLF